Presented here are 23 T cell receptor beta chains from one specimen sequenced in a study of T cells in tuberculosis. Time point of the sample: new active TB diagnosis, blood taken before or within 7 days of starting treatment. Measured with immunoSEQ multiplex PCR; TCRdb has only the in-frame clones, and not every one. The sample holds under 40,000 clones, more than 70% seen once. The sequencing here drew on PBMCs, taken at tuberculosis diagnosis. These receptor sequences come from an adult with tuberculosis.

This chain joins TRBV5-1 and TRBJ1-1; 8 nucleotides line up with TRBD1. V shed 1 base and J 3 bases; nucleotides not matched to a gene: 8. The CDR3 runs 16 residues. Germline V lookup: CDR1 SGHRS, CDR2 YFSETQ. In nucleotides, the CDR3 is TGCGCCAGCAGCTTGCTGGGGACAGGTATAGACACTGAAGCTTTCTTT. It specifies CASSLLGTGIDTEAFF.

The chain is built from TRBV27 and TRBJ1-6; 10 nucleotides line up with TRBD1. V shed 8 bases, J shed 9 bases, and the junction held 13 bases outside the gene matches. Germline V gene lookup returns CDR1 MNHEY and CDR2 SMNVEV (reference sequence). The CDR3 is 16 amino acids. The CDR3 protein is CASRGTGVSRSSPLHF. The CDR3 nucleotides read TGTGCCAGCCGAGGGACAGGGGTATCGAGAAGTTCACCCCTCCACTTT.

Relative to its sample, this clone is medium-sized. The chain carries TRBV7-9 and TRBJ2-1; TRBD1 matches at 10 bases. The V gene's germline CDR1 is SEHNR and CDR2 FQNEAQ (reference sequence). The CDR3 consists of 16 residues. With V trimmed by 1 base and J by 5 bases, 5 bases remained unmatched. The chain's CDR3 is CASSLDPGQGDNEQFF. The CDR3 nucleotides are TGTGCCAGCAGCTTAGATCCTGGACAGGGGGACAATGAGCAGTTCTTC.

The CDR3 DNA is TGCGCCAGCAGCTTGGACAAGAACACTGAAGCTTTCTTT. Translation gives CASSLDKNTEAFF. The chain couples TRBV5-1 to TRBJ1-1; no clear D. This CDR3 is 13 amino acids long. Trimming removed 0 bases at V and 1 base at J, with 4 bases between. Germline V CDR1 and CDR2: SGHRS, YFSETQ. Variable domain in full (rest from reference TRBV5-1 and TRBJ1-1): KAGVTQTPRYLIKTRGQQVTLSCSPISGHRSVSWYQQTPGQGLQFLFEYFSETQRNKGNFPGRFSGRQFSNSRSEMNVSTLELGDSALYLCASSLDKNTEAFFGQGTRLTVV.

As for this clone: Other nucleotide sequences in the sample specify the same CDR3. The genes are TRBV11-1 and TRBJ2-3; D is perhaps TRBD2 (5 bases). The V gene lost 0 bases and the J gene lost 3 bases, with 10 bases spanning the gap. This CDR3 comprises 15 residues. CDR1 is SGHAT, CDR2 FQDESV, per germline (reference sequence). The CDR3 loop is CASSLAGDRTDTQYF. CDR3 DNA: TGTGCCAGCAGCTTAGCGGGAGATCGAACAGATACGCAGTATTTT.

CDR3 protein: CASCSTSYNEQFF. CDR3 in DNA: TGTGCCAGCTGCTCGACTAGTTACAATGAGCAGTTCTTC. The chain uses TRBV28 and TRBJ2-1; D might be TRBD2 (6 bases). V was pared by 8 bases and J by 4 bases, with 12 bases between. This CDR3 spans 13 amino acids. CDR1 is MDHEN and CDR2 is SYDVKM in the germline V gene.

This chain links TRBV15 with TRBJ2-1; 15 bases map to TRBD2. After removal of 8 bases from V and 1 base from J, the junction contained 3 bases not matched to a gene. This CDR3 region has 16 residues. Germline-derived CDR1 and CDR2 are LNHNV and YYDKDF (reference sequence). CDR3: CATSGTSGRSYNEQFF. CDR3 DNA sequence: TGTGCCACCTCCGGGACTAGCGGGAGGTCCTACAATGAGCAGTTCTTC. The full variable domain, completed using reference TRBV15 and TRBJ2-1, is DAMVIQNPRYQVTQFGKPVTLSCSQTLNHNVMYWYQQKSSQAPKLLFHYYDKDFNNEADTPDNFQSRRPNTSFCFLDIRSPGLGDTAMYLCATSGTSGRSYNEQFFGPGTRLTVL.

This sequence joins TRBV6-6 and TRBJ2-3; D may be TRBD2 (7 bases). V lost 7 bases and J 0 bases, leaving 17 bases between the germline ends. Germline CDR1 reads MNHNY; CDR2 reads SVGAGI (reference sequence). The CDR3 covers 16 residues. This chain's CDR3 is CASTVGGGPSTDTQYF. DNA of the CDR3: TGTGCCAGCACCGTAGGGGGGGGGCCTAGCACAGATACGCAGTATTTT.

The rearrangement uses TRBV25-1 and TRBJ2-7, with 11 bases fitting TRBD2. Per germline, CDR1 MGHDK and CDR2 SYGVNS. With 2 bases clipped from V and 5 bases from J, the junction kept 2 bases outside the gene matches. The CDR3 contains 14 residues. CDR3 region: CASSETSGRHEQYF. In DNA, the CDR3 is TGTGCCAGCAGTGAAACTAGCGGGAGACACGAGCAGTACTTC.

J is TRBJ2-7 and V is TRBV7-9; 9 bases are a match to TRBD1. CDR1 is SEHNR, CDR2 FQNEAQ, per germline (reference sequence). The CDR3 spans 17 residues. J gave up 2 bases and V 5 bases, and 13 bases lay outside the gene matches. The CDR3 here is CASSPLPRGTGTYEQYF. The CDR3 DNA is TGTGCCAGCAGCCCCCTCCCTCGCGGGACAGGGACCTACGAGCAGTACTTC.

The V and J genes are TRBV5-6 and TRBJ1-6; D not resolved. Germline CDR1 SGHDT, CDR2 YYEEEE. The CDR3 length is 13 residues. V shed 6 bases and J shed 4 bases, with 8 bases lying between them. This CDR3 reads CASNNRYNSPLHF. The CDR3 DNA reads TGTGCCAGCAACAACAGATATAATTCACCCCTCCACTTT. Variable domain in full (rest from reference TRBV5-6 and TRBJ1-6): DAGVTQSPTHLIKTRGQQVTLRCSPKSGHDTVSWYQQALGQGPQFIFQYYEEEERQRGNFPDRFSGHQFPNYSSELNVNALLLGDSALYLCASNNRYNSPLHFGNGTRLTVT.

The CDR3 loop reads CASSQVLRTSVQSYNEQFF. In DNA, the CDR3 is TGTGCCAGCAGTCAAGTTTTGAGGACTAGCGTCCAATCCTACAATGAGCAGTTCTTC. V is TRBV7-8 and J is TRBJ2-1; TRBD2 aligns across 9 bases. CDR3 length equals 19 residues. The V gene end was trimmed by 6 bases and the J gene end by 1 base; junction bases not matched to a gene: 16. Per germline, CDR1 SGHVS and CDR2 FQNEAQ.

The V gene is TRBV5-1, the J gene TRBJ2-3, with TRBD2 matching over 8 bases. The CDR3 loop spans 17 amino acids. CDR1 is SGHRS and CDR2 is YFSETQ in the germline V gene. The J segment lost 6 bases and the V segment lost 1 base, leaving 13 bases of the junction unmatched. CDR3 sequence: CASSLLPAGEGTDTQYF. The CDR3 region has the DNA TGCGCCAGCAGCTTGCTCCCAGCGGGAGAGGGAACGGATACGCAGTATTTT.

The chain employs TRBV19 and TRBJ1-6; D not resolved. The CDR3 loop spans 14 amino acids. Looked up from germline, CDR1 is LNHDA and CDR2 is SQIVND (reference sequence). V was cut by 5 bases and J by 9 bases, with 14 bases left in between. The CDR3 spells CASSDSFAGSPLHF. DNA of the CDR3: TGTGCCAGTAGTGACTCATTCGCTGGTTCACCCCTCCACTTT.

The genes are TRBV4-2 and TRBJ1-2; tentative D call: TRBD1 (6 bases). This CDR3 comprises 15 residues. Trimming stripped 1 base from V and 2 bases from J, with 11 bases between. Germline assignment: CDR1 LGHNA and CDR2 YNFKEQ. This CDR3 is CASSQVGGENYGYTF. The CDR3 DNA reads TGTGCCAGCAGCCAAGTAGGGGGGGAGAACTATGGCTACACCTTC.

V usage is TRBV30 and J usage is TRBJ2-1; D is perhaps TRBD2 (6 bases). The germline V gene encodes CDR1 GTSNPN and CDR2 SVGIG (reference sequence). This CDR3 is built from 14 residues. The V and J ends lost 0 bases and 5 bases respectively, with 11 bases between them. CDR3 nucleotide sequence: TGTGCCTGGAGTGTAGGAGCGGGCCACAATGAGCAGTTCTTC. It specifies CAWSVGAGHNEQFF. The whole variable domain, filled in from reference TRBV30 and TRBJ2-1, reads SQTIHQWPATLVQPVGSPLSLECTVEGTSNPNLYWYRQAAGRGLQLLFYSVGIGQISSEVPQNLSASRPQDRQFILSSKKLLLSDSGFYLCAWSVGAGHNEQFFGPGTRLTVL.

The V and J genes are TRBV7-3 and TRBJ2-7; TRBD2 matches at 11 bases. V was pared by 5 bases and J by 4 bases, with 4 bases of the junction left unmatched. The CDR3 consists of 14 residues. CDR1 is SGHTA, CDR2 FQGTGA, per germline. The CDR3 nucleotides are TGTGCCAGCAGCCCGACTAGCGGGATATACGAGCAGTACTTC. This sequence encodes CASSPTSGIYEQYF.

The chain combines TRBV6-1 with TRBJ1-2; D is ambiguous. V shed 8 bases and J shed 6 bases, with 10 bases lying between them. The CDR3 is 11 residues long. Germline CDR1 is MNHNS and CDR2 is SASEGT. The CDR3 DNA follows: TGTGCCAGCTCCGGGTCGCATGGCTACACCTTC. It specifies CASSGSHGYTF.

The genes are TRBV4-2 and TRBJ2-5; 7 nucleotides match TRBD1. The germline gives CDR1 LGHNA, CDR2 YNFKEQ. The CDR3 spans 14 residues. Trimming removed 0 bases from V and 5 bases from J; junction bases left unmatched: 3. The CDR3 loop reads CASSQETGSETQYF. CDR3 coding DNA: TGTGCCAGCAGCCAAGAGACAGGGTCCGAGACCCAGTACTTC.

This clone occurred once. This chain uses TRBV10-1 with TRBJ1-2; weak D call: TRBD1 (5 bases). The CDR3 length is 17 residues. Germline V gene data show CDR1 as WNHNN and CDR2 as SYGVQD (reference sequence). Trimming removed 0 bases from V and 0 bases from J, with 14 bases in between. For the CDR3, the DNA is TGCGCCAGCAGTGAGTCGACTCTAGGGGTTACTAACTATGGCTACACCTTC. Amino acid sequence: CASSESTLGVTNYGYTF.

This chain joins TRBV19 and TRBJ2-7, with 14 bases identical to TRBD2. The V gene end was trimmed by 5 bases and the J gene end by 7 bases; junction bases not matched to a gene: 7. The CDR3 consists of 15 residues. Per germline, CDR1 LNHDA and CDR2 SQIVND (reference sequence). The CDR3, as DNA: TGTGCCAGTAGTGGAAGGACTAGCGGGAGGATTGAGCAGTACTTC. It translates to CASSGRTSGRIEQYF.

Written as DNA, the CDR3 is TGCGCCAGCACCAAAAGGGGAGGGGGGCGACGAGAAACTGAAGCTTTCTTT. It encodes CASTKRGGGRRETEAFF. V is TRBV5-1 and J is TRBJ1-1; weak D call: TRBD1 (6 bases). The V end lost 6 bases, the J end lost 5 bases, and 26 bases lay between the germline ends. The length of the CDR3 is 17 residues. CDR1 SGHRS and CDR2 YFSETQ come from the germline V gene.

The gene calls are TRBV7-9 and TRBJ2-3, with 7 nucleotides matching TRBD1. Per germline, CDR1 SEHNR and CDR2 FQNEAQ (reference sequence). The CDR3 length is 15 residues. After removal of 4 bases from V and 1 base from J, the junction contained 5 bases not matched to a gene. CDR3 DNA: TGTGCCAGCAGCTCACAGGGGCCACGCACAGATACGCAGTATTTT. It encodes CASSSQGPRTDTQYF.